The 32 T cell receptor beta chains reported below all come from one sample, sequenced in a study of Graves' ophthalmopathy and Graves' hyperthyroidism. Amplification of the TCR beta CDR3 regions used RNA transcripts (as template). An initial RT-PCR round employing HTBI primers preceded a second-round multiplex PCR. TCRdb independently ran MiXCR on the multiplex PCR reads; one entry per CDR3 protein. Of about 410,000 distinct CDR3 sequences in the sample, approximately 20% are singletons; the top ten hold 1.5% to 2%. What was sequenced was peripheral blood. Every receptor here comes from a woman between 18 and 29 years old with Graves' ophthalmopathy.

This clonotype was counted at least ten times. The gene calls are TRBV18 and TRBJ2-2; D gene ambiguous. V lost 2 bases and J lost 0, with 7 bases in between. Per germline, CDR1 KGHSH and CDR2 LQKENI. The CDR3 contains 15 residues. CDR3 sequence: CASSPKQTNTGELFF. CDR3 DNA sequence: TGTGCCAGCTCACCAAAACAGACGAACACCGGGGAGCTGTTTTTT.

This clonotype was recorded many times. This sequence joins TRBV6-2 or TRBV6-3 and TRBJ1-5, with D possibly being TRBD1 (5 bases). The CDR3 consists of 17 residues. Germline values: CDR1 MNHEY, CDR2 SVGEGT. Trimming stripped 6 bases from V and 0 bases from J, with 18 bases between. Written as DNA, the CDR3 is TGTGCCAGCAGGAACAGGAGGGAGTTTGATAGCAATCAGCCCCAGCATTTT. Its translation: CASRNRREFDSNQPQHF.

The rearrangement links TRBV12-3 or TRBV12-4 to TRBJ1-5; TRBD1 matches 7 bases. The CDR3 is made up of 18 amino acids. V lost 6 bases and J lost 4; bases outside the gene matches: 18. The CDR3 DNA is TGTGCCAGCAGGGGAGGGACAGCAAACCCAGACATGAATCAGCCCCAGCATTTT. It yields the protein CASRGGTANPDMNQPQHF.

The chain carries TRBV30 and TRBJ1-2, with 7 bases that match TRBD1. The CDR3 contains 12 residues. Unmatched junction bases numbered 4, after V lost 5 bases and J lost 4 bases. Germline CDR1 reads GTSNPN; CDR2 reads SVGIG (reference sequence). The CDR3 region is CAWATGSYGYTF. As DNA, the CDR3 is TGTGCCTGGGCGACAGGGAGCTATGGCTACACCTTC.

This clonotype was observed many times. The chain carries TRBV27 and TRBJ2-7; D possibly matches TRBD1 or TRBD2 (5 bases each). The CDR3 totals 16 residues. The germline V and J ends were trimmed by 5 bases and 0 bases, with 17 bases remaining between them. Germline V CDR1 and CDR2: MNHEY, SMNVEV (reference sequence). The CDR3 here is CASSLATATSSYEQYF. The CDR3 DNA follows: TGTGCCAGCAGTCTCGCGACAGCTACTAGCTCCTACGAGCAGTACTTC.

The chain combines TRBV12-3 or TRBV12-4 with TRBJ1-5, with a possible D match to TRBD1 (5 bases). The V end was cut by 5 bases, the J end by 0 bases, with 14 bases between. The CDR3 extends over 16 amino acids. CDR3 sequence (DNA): TGTGCCAGCAGTGCGACGGGGAGGGGTAGCAATCAGCCCCAGCATTTT. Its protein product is CASSATGRGSNQPQHF.

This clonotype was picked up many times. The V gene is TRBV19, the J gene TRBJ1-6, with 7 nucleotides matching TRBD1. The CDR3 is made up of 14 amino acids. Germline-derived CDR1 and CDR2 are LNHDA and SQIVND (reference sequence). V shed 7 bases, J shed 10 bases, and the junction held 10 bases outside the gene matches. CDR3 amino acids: CASTSDRAGSPLHF. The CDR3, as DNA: TGTGCCAGTACCTCCGACAGGGCCGGCTCACCCCTCCACTTT. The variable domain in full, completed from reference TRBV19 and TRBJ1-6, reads DGGITQSPKYLFRKEGQNVTLSCEQNLNHDAMYWYRQDPGQGLRLIYYSQIVNDFQKGDIAEGYSVSREKKESFPLTVTSAQKNPTAFYLCASTSDRAGSPLHFGNGTRLTVT.

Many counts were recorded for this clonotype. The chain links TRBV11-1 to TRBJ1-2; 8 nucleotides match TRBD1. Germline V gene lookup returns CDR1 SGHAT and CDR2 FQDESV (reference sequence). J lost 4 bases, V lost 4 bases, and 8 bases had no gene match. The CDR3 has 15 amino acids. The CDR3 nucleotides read TGTGCCAGCAGCTCCGCCCGGACAGGGACCTATGGCTACACCTTC. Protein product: CASSSARTGTYGYTF.

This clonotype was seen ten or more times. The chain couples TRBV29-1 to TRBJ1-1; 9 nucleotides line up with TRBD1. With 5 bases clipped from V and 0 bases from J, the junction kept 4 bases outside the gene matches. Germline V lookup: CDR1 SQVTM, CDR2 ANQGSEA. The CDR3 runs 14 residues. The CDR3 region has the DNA TGCAGCGTTCCGGGACAGGGCCTGAACACTGAAGCTTTCTTT. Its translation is CSVPGQGLNTEAFF.

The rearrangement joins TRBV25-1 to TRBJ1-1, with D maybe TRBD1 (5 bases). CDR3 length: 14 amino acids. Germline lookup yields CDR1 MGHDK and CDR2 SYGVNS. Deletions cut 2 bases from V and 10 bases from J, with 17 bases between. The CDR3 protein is CASSEQGTIQVAFF. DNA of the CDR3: TGTGCCAGCAGTGAACAGGGAACTATCCAGGTAGCTTTCTTT. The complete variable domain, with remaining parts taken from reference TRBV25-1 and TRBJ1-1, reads EADIYQTPRYLVIGTGKKITLECSQTMGHDKMYWYQQDPGMELHLIHYSYGVNSTEKGDLSSESTVSRIRTEHFPLTLESARPSHTSQYLCASSEQGTIQVAFFGQGTRLTVV.

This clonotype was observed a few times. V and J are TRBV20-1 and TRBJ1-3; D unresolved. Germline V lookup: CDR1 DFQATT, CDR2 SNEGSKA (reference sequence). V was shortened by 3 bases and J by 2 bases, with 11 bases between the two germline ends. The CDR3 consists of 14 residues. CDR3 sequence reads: CSASRSATGNTIYF. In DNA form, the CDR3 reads TGCAGTGCTAGTAGGTCAGCAACTGGAAACACCATATATTTT.

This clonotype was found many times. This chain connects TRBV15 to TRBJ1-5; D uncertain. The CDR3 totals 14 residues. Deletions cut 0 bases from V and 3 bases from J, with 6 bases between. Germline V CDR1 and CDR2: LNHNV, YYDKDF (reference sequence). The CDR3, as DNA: TGTGCCACCAGCAGAGAGGTCACCAATCAGCCCCAGCATTTT. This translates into CATSREVTNQPQHF. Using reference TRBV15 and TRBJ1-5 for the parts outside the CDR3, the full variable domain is DAMVIQNPRYQVTQFGKPVTLSCSQTLNHNVMYWYQQKSSQAPKLLFHYYDKDFNNEADTPDNFQSRRPNTSFCFLDIRSPGLGDTAMYLCATSREVTNQPQHFGDGTRLSIL.

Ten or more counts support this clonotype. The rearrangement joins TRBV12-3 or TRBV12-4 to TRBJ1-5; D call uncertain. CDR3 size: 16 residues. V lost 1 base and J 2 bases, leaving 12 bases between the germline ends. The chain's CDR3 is CASSLGGGNGNQPQHF. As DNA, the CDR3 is TGTGCCAGCAGTTTAGGTGGAGGGAATGGCAATCAGCCCCAGCATTTT.

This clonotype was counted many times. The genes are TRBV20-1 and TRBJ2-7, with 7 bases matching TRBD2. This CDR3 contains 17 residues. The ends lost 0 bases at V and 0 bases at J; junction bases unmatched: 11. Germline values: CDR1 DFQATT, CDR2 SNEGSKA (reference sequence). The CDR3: CSARDSRGGPSSYEQYF. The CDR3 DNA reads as TGCAGTGCTAGAGATTCTCGGGGAGGGCCGAGCTCCTACGAGCAGTACTTC.

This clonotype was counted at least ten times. The CDR3 sequence is CASRPRTSGGEETQYF. For the CDR3, the DNA is TGTGCCAGCAGACCCAGGACTAGCGGGGGGGAAGAGACCCAGTACTTC. The chain employs TRBV11-2 and TRBJ2-5; TRBD2 matches 15 bases. Unmatched junction bases numbered 5, after V lost 6 bases and J lost 3 bases. The CDR3 consists of 16 residues. From germline, CDR1 is SGHAT and CDR2 FQNNGV. The full variable domain, in which reference TRBV11-2 and TRBJ2-5 provide the parts outside the CDR3, is EAGVAQSPRYKIIEKRQSVAFWCNPISGHATLYWYQQILGQGPKLLIQFQNNGVVDDSQLPKDRFSAERLKGVDSTLKIQPAKLEDSAVYLCASRPRTSGGEETQYFGPGTRLLVL.

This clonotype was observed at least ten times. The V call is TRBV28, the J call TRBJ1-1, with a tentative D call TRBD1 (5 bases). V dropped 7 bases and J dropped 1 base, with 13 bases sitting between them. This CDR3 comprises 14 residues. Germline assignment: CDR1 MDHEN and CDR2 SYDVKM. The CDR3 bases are TGTGCCAGCAATCCTCTGGGGGGGAACACTGAAGCTTTCTTT. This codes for CASNPLGGNTEAFF.

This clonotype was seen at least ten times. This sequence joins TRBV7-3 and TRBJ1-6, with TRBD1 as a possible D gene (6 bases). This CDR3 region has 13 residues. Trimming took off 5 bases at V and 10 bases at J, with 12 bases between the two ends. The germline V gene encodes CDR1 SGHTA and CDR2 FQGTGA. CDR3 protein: CASSTTQGSPLHF. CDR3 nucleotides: TGTGCCAGCAGCACTACTCAGGGGTCACCCCTCCACTTT.

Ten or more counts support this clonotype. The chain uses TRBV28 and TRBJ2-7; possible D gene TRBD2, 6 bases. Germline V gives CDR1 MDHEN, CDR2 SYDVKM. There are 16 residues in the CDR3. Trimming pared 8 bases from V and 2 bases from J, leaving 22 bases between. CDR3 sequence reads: CASGVGVADLPYEQYF. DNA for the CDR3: TGTGCCAGCGGAGTTGGTGTAGCGGATTTGCCCTACGAGCAGTACTTC.

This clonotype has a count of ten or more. The CDR3 reads CASSPAQGSPLHF. The CDR3 coding sequence is TGTGCCAGCTCACCGGCCCAGGGTTCACCCCTCCACTTT. The chain employs TRBV18 and TRBJ1-6; a possible D gene is TRBD1 (5 bases). The V gene lost 3 bases and the J gene lost 9 bases, with 9 bases spanning the gap. The CDR3 is made up of 13 amino acids. Germline CDR1 and CDR2: KGHSH and LQKENI.

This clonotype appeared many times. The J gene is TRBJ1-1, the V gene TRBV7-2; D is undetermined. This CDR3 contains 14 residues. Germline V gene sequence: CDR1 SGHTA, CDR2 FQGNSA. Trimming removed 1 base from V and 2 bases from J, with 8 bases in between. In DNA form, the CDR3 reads TGTGCCAGCAGCTTAGGGGAGATTAACACTGAAGCTTTCTTT. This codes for CASSLGEINTEAFF.

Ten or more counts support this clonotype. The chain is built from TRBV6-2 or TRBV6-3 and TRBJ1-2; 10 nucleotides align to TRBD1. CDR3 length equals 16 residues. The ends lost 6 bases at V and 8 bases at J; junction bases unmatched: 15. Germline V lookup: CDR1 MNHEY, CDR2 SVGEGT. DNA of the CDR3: TGTGCCAGCAGACCACTGACAGGGGGCGATTCAAGGGGCTACACCTTC. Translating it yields CASRPLTGGDSRGYTF.

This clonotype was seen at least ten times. This CDR3 reads CASSYSSAGHYEQYF. As DNA, the CDR3 is TGTGCCAGCAGTTACTCATCGGCGGGGCACTACGAGCAGTACTTC. V usage is TRBV6-5 and J usage is TRBJ2-7; maybe TRBD2 (6 bases). Trimming took 0 bases from V and 3 from J, leaving 12 bases between them. Germline CDR1 is MNHEY and CDR2 is SVGAGI. There are 15 residues in the CDR3.

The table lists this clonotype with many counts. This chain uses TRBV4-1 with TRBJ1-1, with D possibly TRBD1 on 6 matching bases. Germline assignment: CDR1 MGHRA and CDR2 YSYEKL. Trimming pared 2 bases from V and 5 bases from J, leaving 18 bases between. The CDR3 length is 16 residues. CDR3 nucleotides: TGCGCCAGCAGCCAACCCAAGTCGAAGGGGGGGACTGAAGCTTTCTTT. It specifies CASSQPKSKGGTEAFF.

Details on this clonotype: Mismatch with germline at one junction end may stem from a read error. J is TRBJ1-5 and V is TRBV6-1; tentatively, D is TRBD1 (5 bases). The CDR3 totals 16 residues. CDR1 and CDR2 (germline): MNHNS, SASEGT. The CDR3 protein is CASSEDCARGNQPQHF. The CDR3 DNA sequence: TGTGCCAGCAGTGAGGACTGTGCGCGGGGCAATCAGCCCCAGCACTTT.

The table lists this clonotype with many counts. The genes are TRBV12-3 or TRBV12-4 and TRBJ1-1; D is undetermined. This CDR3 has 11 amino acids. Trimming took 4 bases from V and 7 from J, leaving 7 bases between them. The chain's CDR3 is CASSSVYEAFF. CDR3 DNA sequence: TGTGCCAGCAGTTCGGTCTATGAAGCTTTCTTT.

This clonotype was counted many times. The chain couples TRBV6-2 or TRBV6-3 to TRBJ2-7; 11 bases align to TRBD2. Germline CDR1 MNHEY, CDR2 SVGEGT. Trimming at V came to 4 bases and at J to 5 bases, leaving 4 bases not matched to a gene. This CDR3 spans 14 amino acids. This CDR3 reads CASSSTSGTHEQYF. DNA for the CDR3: TGTGCCAGCAGTTCGACTAGCGGGACCCACGAGCAGTACTTC.

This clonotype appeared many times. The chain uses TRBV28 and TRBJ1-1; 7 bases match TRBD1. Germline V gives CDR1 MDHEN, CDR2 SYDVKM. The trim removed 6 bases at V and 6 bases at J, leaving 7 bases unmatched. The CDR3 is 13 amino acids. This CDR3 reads CASSQGGGAEAFF. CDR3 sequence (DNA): TGTGCCAGCAGCCAGGGGGGGGGCGCTGAAGCTTTCTTT.

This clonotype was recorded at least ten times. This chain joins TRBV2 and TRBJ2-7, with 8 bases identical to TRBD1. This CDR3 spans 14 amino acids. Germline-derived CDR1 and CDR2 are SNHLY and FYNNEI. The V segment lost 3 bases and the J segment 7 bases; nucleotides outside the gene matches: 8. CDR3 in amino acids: CASSDRQGAREQYF. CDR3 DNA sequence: TGTGCCAGCAGTGACCGTCAGGGGGCGCGGGAGCAGTACTTC.

As DNA, the CDR3 is TGTGCCAGCAGCCTATCGCCCGGGACTAGCGGGAGTGAGCAGTACTTC. This codes for CASSLSPGTSGSEQYF. V is TRBV27 and J is TRBJ2-7; TRBD2 matches 14 bases. CDR1 is MNHEY and CDR2 is SMNVEV in the germline V gene (reference sequence). The J segment lost 7 bases and the V segment lost 6 bases, leaving 11 bases of the junction unmatched. The CDR3 loop spans 16 amino acids.

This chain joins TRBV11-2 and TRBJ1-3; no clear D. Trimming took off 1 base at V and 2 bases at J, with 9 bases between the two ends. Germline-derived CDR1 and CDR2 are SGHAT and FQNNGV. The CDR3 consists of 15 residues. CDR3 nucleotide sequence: TGTGCCAGCAGCTTAGGGGCCGGGACTGGAAACACCATATATTTT. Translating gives CASSLGAGTGNTIYF.

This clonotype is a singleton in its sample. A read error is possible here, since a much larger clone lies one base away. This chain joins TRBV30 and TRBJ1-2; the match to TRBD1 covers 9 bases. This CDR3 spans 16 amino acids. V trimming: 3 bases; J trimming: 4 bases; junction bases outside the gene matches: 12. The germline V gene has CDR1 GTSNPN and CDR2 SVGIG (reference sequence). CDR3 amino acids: CAWSLLNTGGIYGYTF. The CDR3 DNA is TGTGCCTGGAGCCTCCTAAACACAGGGGGCATCTATGGCTACACCTTC.

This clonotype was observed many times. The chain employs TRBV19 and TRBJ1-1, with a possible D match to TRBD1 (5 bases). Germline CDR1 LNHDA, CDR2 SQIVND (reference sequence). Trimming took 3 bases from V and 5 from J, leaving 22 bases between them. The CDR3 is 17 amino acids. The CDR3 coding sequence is TGTGCCAGTAGTATTATTACTGCCTTACCGAAGGGGACTGAAGCTTTCTTT. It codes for CASSIITALPKGTEAFF.